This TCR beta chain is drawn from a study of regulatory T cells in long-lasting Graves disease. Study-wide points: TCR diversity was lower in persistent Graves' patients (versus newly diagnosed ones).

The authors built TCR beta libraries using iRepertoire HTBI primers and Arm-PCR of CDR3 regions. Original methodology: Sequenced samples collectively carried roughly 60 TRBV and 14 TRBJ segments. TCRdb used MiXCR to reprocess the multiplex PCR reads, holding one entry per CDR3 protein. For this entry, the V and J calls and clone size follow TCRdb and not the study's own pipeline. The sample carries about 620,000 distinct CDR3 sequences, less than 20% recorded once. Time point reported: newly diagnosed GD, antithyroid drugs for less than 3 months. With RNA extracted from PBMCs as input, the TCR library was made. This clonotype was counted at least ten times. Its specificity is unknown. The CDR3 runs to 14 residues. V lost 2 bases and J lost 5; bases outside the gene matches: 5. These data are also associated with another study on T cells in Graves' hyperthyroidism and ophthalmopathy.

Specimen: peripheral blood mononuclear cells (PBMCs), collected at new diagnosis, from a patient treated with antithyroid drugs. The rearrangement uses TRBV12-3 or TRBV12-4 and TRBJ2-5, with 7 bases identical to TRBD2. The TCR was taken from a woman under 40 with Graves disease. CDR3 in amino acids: CASSLFQGGETQYF. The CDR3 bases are TGTGCCAGCAGTTTATTTCAGGGAGGGGAGACCCAGTACTTC.